This T cell receptor beta chain was documented in a study of blood T cell repertoires in COVID-19. Study as a whole: T cells, B-cell-depleted T cells, or PBMCs provided the cDNA or gDNA that served as material.

Methods used by the authors: Using reference gene primer amplification, nucleated cell counts were estimated. Only in-frame clones appear in the TCRdb table, and some are missing; sequencing was by immunoSEQ multiplex PCR. That table supplies the V and J calls and clone size; D and trimming were determined from the DNA. Here the sample spans around 21,000 clones, 70% to 90% being singletons. Trimming cost V 7 bases and J 4 bases; bases outside gene matches: 8. The CDR3 has 14 amino acids. The germline CDR1 and CDR2 sequences are SNHLY and FYNNEI. This TCR derives from a woman over 75 with active COVID-19. The specimen was peripheral blood. The chain is built from TRBV2 and TRBJ1-2, with 8 bases that match TRBD1. The CDR3 region has the DNA TGTGCCAGCATGGAGCAGGGGGCTCCCTATGGCTACACCTTC. Residues: CASMEQGAPYGYTF.